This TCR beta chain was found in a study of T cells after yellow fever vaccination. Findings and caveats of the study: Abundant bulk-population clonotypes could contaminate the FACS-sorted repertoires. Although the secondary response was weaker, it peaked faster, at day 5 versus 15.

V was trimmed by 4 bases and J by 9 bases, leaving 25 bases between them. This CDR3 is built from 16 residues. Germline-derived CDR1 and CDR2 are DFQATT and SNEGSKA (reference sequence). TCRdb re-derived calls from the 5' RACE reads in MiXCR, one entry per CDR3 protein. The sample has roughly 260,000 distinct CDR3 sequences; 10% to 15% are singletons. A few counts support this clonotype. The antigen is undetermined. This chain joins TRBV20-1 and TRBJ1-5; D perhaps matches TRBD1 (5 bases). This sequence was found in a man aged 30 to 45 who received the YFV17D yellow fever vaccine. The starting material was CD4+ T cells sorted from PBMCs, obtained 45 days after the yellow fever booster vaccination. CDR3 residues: CSATPQRRDRTPPQHF. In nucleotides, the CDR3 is TGCAGTGCTACCCCTCAAAGACGGGACCGCACCCCGCCCCAGCATTTT.